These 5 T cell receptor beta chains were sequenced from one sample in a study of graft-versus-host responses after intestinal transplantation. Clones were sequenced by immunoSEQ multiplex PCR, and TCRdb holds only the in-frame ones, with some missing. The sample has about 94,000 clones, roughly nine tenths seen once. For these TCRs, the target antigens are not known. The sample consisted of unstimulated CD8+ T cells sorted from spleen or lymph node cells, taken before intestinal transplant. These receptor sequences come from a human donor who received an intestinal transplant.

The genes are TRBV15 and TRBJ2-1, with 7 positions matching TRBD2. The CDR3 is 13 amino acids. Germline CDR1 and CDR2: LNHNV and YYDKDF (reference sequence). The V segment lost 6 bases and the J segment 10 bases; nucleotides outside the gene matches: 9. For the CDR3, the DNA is TGTGCCACCAGTTGGCGGGAGCGAGGGGAGCAGTTCTTC. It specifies CATSWRERGEQFF.

The CDR3 DNA reads as TGTGCCAGCAGTGGACAGGGGGCGCAGATCGGTATTCAGTACTTC. Its protein is CASSGQGAQIGIQYF. This chain uses TRBV5-5 with TRBJ2-4; 11 bases match TRBD1. After removal of 5 bases from V and 10 bases from J, the junction contained 11 bases not matched to a gene. The length of the CDR3 is 15 residues. CDR1 SGHKS and CDR2 YYEKEE come from the germline V gene (reference sequence).

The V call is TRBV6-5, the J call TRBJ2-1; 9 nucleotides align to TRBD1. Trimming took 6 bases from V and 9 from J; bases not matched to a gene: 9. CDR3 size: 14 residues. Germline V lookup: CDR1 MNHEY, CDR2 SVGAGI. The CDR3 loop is CASREGTGWAEQFF. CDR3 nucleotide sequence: TGTGCCAGCAGGGAAGGGACAGGGTGGGCTGAGCAGTTCTTC.

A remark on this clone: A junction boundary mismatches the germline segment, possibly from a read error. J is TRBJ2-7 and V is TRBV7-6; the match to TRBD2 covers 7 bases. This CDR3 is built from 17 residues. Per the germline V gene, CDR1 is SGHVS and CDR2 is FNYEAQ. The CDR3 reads CASSIAPGLPLSYGQYF. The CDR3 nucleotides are TGTGCCAGCAGCATAGCCCCGGGACTACCTCTTTCCTACGGGCAGTACTTC.

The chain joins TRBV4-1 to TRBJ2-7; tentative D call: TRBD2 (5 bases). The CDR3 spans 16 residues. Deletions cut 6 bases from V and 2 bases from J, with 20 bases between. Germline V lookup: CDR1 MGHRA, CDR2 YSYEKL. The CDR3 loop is CASRQRTGISAYEQYF. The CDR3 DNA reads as TGCGCCAGCAGACAACGAACGGGAATCTCCGCCTACGAGCAGTACTTC.